The clone carrying this T cell receptor beta chain was seen a handful of times. The antigen is undetermined. MiXCR was run by TCRdb on the RT-PCR reads, yielding one entry per CDR3 protein. The sample contains about 540,000 distinct CDR3 sequences, 20% to 25% of which appear only once. The sample is drawn from a study of response to subunit inactivated influenza vaccine. Study findings and constraints: Authors suggested seasonal influenza vaccinations each recruit few new T cells.

Germline CDR1 reads LNHNV; CDR2 reads YYDKDF (reference sequence). There are 16 residues in the CDR3. The trim removed 4 bases at V and 1 base at J, leaving 4 bases unmatched. The data were also submitted as part of a second study, on T cells expressing NK-cell markers. In that study: For TCR beta, cDNA was produced by 5'RACE template switching with UMIs.

Sequenced here: CD4+ T cells sorted from PBMCs, sampled 11 to 12 days after vaccination. This clonotype was obtained from a man aged 50-60 years who received an inactivated influenza vaccine. This sequence joins TRBV15 and TRBJ2-2, with 9 bases lining up with TRBD1. The CDR3 DNA is TGTGCCACCAGCACAGGGACAGGGATGAACACCGGGGAGCTGTTTTTT. This sequence encodes CATSTGTGMNTGELFF.